This T cell receptor beta chain was sequenced during a study of blood T cell repertoires in COVID-19 (dated by TCRdb to about 2020). Concerning the study at large: Samples covering the acute and convalescent phases of COVID-19 were provided by collaborators in the United States, Italy and Spain. The material from the prospective study consisted of cDNA or gDNA derived from T cells, B-cell-depleted T cells, or PBMCs. Deeply sampled blood TCRbeta repertoires from subjects exposed to, actively infected with, or recovered from COVID-19 were included in the dataset. A freely available public database, intended as a resource for researchers studying the immune response to SARS-CoV-2, is where the repertoires were released. Samples were obtained from the ongoing ImmuneRACE study (first 160 participants) and from over 1,000 subjects provided by 6 global collaborators. Sample metadata almost always included a de-identified subject ID, COVID-19 status, age in years and sex. HLA class I and class II types, where available, came from metadata supplied by the sample provider rather than from assay-based typing. The paper as a whole reports these results and caveats: How much clinical and demographic metadata was included differed by source and by participant, and the metadata was provided uncurated.

Clipping removes 2 bases from V and 6 bases from J, with 5 as the unmatched junction base count. The germline V gene (reference sequence) sets CDR1 to SGHNT and CDR2 to YYREEE. The cysteine opens and the phenylalanine closes a CDR3 of 15 amino acids. CDR3 DNA only is kept here, 45 bases in frame from base 1. TCRbeta CDR3 regions were amplified from genomic DNA by means of the immunoSEQ Assay, a bias-controlled multiplex PCR. As for the original processing: Nucleated cell counts per sample were estimated from amplification of reference gene primers within the assay. To quantify the absolute abundance of each unique TCRbeta CDR3 rearrangement, sequence reads were collapsed and filtered. For each sample, productive Simpson clonality was calculated as the square root of Simpson's diversity index across productive rearrangements. TCRdb holds this immuneACCESS table with in-frame rearrangements only. Some clones are missing; in checked studies, unresolved V genes explain under half, and the rest has no known cause. V, J and clone size were drawn from that table, and D and trimming were deduced from the DNA. Present in this sample are 200,000 to 250,000 clones, 70% to 90% of which were seen just once. Of the sample, around 6.5% falls within the top ten clones.

Collaborating institutions collected whole blood in K2EDTA tubes following their own protocols. For TCRbeta analysis, collaborators shipped samples in one of three forms: frozen whole blood, isolated PBMCs, or DNA extracted from either of those sample types. Comment on this clone: Its binding antigen is unknown. One base away there is no much larger clone; base qualities are not given.

The rearrangement joined TRBV5-4 to TRBJ2-1; the junction holds 10 bases that match TRBD1. This clonotype was obtained from a man aged 55 to 69 with acute or convalescent COVID-19. Specimen: peripheral blood. The DNA sequence is given as TGTGCCAGCAGCTTCCGGGACAGGGGACCCAATGAGCAGTTCTTC. Translated, it gives CASSFRDRGPNEQFF.